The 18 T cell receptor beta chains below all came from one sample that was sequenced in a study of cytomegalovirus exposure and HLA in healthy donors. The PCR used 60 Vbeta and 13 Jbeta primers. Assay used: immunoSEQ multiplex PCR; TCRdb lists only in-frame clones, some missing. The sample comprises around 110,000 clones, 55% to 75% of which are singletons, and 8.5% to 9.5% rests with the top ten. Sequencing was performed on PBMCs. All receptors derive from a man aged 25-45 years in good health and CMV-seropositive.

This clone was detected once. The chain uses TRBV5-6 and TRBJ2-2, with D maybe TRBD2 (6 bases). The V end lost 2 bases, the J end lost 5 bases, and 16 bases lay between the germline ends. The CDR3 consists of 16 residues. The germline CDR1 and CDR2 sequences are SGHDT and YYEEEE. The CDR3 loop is CASSFHAGSYTGELFF. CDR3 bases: TGTGCCAGCAGCTTCCACGCCGGGAGCTATACCGGGGAGCTGTTTTTT.

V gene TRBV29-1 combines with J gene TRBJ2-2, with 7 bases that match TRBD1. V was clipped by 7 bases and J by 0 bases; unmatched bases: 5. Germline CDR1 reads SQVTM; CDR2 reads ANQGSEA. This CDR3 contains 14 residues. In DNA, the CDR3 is TGCAGCGGAACCGGGACAGCGAACACCGGGGAGCTGTTTTTT. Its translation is CSGTGTANTGELFF.

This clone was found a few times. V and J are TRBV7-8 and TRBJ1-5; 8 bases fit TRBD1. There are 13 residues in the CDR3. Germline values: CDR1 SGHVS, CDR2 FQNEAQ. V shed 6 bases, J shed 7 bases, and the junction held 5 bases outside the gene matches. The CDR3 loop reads CASSLDREQPQHF. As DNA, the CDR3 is TGTGCCAGCAGTTTGGACAGGGAACAGCCCCAGCATTTT.

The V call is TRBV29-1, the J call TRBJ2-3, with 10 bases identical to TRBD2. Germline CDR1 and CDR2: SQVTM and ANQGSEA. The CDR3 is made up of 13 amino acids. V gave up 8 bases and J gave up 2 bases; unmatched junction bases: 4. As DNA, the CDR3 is TGCAGCATGGGGACTAGCGCCACAGATACGCAGTATTTT. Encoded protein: CSMGTSATDTQYF.

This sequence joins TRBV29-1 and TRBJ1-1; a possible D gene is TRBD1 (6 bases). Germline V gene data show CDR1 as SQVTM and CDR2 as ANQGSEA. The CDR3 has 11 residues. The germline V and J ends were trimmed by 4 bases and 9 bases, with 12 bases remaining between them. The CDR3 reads CSVAIGTKAFF. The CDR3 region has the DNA TGCAGCGTTGCAATAGGGACAAAAGCTTTCTTT.

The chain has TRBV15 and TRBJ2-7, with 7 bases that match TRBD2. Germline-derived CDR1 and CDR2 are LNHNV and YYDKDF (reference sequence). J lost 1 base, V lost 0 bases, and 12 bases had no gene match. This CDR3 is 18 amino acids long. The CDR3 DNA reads TGTGCCACCAGCAGAGATTCGGGCGGACTAGTGGGGTCCTACGAGCAGTACGTC. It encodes CATSRDSGGLVGSYEQYV.

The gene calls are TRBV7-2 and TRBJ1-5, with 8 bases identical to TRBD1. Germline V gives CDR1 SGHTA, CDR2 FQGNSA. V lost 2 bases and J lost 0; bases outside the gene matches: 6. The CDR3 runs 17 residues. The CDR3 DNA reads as TGTGCCAGCAGCTTATATCAGGGGGCCGATAGCAATCAGCCCCAGCATTTT. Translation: CASSLYQGADSNQPQHF. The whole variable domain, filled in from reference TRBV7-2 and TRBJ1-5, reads GAGVSQSPSNKVTEKGKDVELRCDPISGHTALYWYRQSLGQGLEFLIYFQGNSAPDKSGLPSDRFSAERTGGSVSTLTIQRTQQEDSAVYLCASSLYQGADSNQPQHFGDGTRLSIL.

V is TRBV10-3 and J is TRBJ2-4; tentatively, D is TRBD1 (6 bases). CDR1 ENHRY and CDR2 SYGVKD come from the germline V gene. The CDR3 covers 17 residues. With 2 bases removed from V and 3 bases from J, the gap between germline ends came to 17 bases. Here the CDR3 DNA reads TGTGCCATCAGTGAGATGATGGGGGCGGGCGGCAAAAACATTCAGTACTTC. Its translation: CAISEMMGAGGKNIQYF.

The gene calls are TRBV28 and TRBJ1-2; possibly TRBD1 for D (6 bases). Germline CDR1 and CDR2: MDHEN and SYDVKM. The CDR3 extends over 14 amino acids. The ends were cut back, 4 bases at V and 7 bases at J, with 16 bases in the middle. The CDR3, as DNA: TGTGCCAGCAGTTCTAGCGGACAGTATCGTGGCTACACCTTC. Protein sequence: CASSSSGQYRGYTF.

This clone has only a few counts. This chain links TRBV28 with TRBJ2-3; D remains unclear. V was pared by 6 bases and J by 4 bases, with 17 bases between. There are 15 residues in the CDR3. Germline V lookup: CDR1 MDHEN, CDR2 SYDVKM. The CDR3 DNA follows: TGTGCCAGCAGGGGTCTCGAGAGGATACCAGATACGCAGTATTTT. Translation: CASRGLERIPDTQYF.

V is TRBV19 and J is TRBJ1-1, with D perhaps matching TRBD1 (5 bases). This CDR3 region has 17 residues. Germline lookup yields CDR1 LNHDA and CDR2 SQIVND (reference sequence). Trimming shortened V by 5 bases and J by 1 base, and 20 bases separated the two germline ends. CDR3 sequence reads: CASSPDGYRGANTEAFF. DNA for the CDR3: TGTGCCAGTAGTCCGGATGGATATAGGGGCGCGAACACTGAAGCTTTCTTT.

The CDR3 DNA reads TGTGCCAGCAGTTACTCGTTGGGGCGGGGGCAGGAGACCCAGTACTTC. It codes for CASSYSLGRGQETQYF. The chain recombines TRBV6-6 with TRBJ2-5, with D maybe TRBD2 (7 bases). The CDR3 runs 16 residues. The germline V gene has CDR1 MNHNY and CDR2 SVGAGI (reference sequence). V lost 0 bases and J 5 bases, leaving 16 bases between the germline ends.

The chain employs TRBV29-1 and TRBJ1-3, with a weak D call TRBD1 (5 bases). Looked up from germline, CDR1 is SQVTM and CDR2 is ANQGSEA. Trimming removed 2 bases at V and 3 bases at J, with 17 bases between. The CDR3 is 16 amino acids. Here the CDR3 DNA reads TGCAGCGTTGAATCATCGGTAGGGGAAAGTGGAAACACCATATATTTT. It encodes CSVESSVGESGNTIYF.

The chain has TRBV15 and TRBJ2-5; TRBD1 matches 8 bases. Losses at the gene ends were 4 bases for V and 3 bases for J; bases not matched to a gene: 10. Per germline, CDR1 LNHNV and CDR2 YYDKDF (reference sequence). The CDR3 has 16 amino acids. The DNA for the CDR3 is TGTGCCACCAGCATCGAACTGACAGGGGTTGAAGAGACCCAGTACTTC. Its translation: CATSIELTGVEETQYF.

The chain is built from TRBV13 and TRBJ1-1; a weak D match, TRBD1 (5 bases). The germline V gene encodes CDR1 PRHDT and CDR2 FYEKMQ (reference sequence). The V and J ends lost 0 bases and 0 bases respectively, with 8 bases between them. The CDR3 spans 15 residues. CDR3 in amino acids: CASSLGTELNTEAFF. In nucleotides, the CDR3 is TGTGCCAGCAGCTTAGGGACAGAGTTGAACACTGAAGCTTTCTTT.

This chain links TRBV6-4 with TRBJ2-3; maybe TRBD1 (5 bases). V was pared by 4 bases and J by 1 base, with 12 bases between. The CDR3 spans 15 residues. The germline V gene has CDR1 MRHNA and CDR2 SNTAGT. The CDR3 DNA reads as TGTGCCAGCAGTGTCTTCCAGGGTGGCACAGATACGCAGTATTTT. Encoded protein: CASSVFQGGTDTQYF.

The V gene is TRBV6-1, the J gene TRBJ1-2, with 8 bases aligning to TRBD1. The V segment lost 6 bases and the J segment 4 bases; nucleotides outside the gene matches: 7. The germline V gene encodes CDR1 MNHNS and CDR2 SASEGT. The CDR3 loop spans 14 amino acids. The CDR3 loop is CASSADRGFYGYTF. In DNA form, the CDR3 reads TGTGCCAGCAGCGCTGACAGGGGCTTCTATGGCTACACCTTC.

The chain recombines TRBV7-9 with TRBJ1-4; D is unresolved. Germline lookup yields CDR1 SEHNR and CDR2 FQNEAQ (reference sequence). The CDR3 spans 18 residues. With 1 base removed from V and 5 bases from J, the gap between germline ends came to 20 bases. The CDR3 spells CASSLEMQFPVKNEKLFF. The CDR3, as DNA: TGTGCCAGCAGCTTAGAGATGCAGTTCCCCGTTAAGAATGAAAAACTGTTTTTT.